These 20 T cell receptor beta chains share one sample of origin, sequenced in a study of blood T cell repertoires in COVID-19. Assay: immunoSEQ multiplex PCR; the TCRdb copy retains only in-frame clones and omits some. Of 130,000 or so clones in the sample, about 85% are singletons; the top ten hold 3.9%. Sequenced sample: peripheral blood. The source of these receptors is a man in his 60s with acute or convalescent COVID-19.

This chain connects TRBV5-4 to TRBJ2-3; 9 positions agree with TRBD2. With 7 bases clipped from V and 6 bases from J, the junction kept 12 bases outside the gene matches. This CDR3 region has 15 residues. Germline lookup yields CDR1 SGHNT and CDR2 YYREEE (reference sequence). The CDR3 loop is CASAPGSLAGDTQYF. CDR3 coding DNA: TGTGCCAGCGCCCCCGGGTCCCTAGCGGGGGATACGCAGTATTTT.

The V and J genes are TRBV7-3 and TRBJ2-7; 8 bases map to TRBD1. The CDR3 has 13 residues. V shed 5 bases and J 3 bases; nucleotides not matched to a gene: 3. Per the germline V gene, CDR1 is SGHTA and CDR2 is FQGTGA. CDR3 in amino acids: CASSAGTGYEQYF. DNA for the CDR3: TGTGCCAGCAGCGCCGGGACAGGCTACGAGCAGTACTTC.

This clone showed up just once. The CDR3 is CASSSWTATGYTF. CDR3 coding DNA: TGTGCCAGCAGCTCCTGGACAGCTACGGGCTACACCTTC. The J gene is TRBJ1-2, the V gene TRBV7-2; possible D gene TRBD1, 6 bases. The CDR3 runs 13 residues. The germline CDR1 and CDR2 sequences are SGHTA and FQGNSA. V lost 4 bases to trimming and J lost 8 bases, with 14 bases between them.

The J gene is TRBJ1-5, the V gene TRBV24-1; D is possibly TRBD1 (6 bases). The CDR3 runs 12 residues. V was trimmed by 4 bases and J by 9 bases, leaving 9 bases between them. In germline, CDR1 is KGHDR, CDR2 SFDVKD. For the CDR3, the DNA is TGTGCCACCAGTGAAGGGGGTCGGCCCCAGCATTTT. Residues: CATSEGGRPQHF.

The sample holds a few counts of this clone. V is TRBV5-4 and J is TRBJ1-2; 7 bases map to TRBD1. Germline V gene data show CDR1 as SGHNT and CDR2 as YYREEE (reference sequence). V was clipped by 6 bases and J by 4 bases; unmatched bases: 12. The CDR3 is 15 residues long. The CDR3 loop is CASTQTDRVGYGYTF. As DNA, the CDR3 is TGTGCCAGCACCCAAACCGACAGGGTGGGCTATGGCTACACCTTC.

J is TRBJ2-2 and V is TRBV19; 8 bases match TRBD1. The CDR3 extends over 15 amino acids. The germline V gene encodes CDR1 LNHDA and CDR2 SQIVND (reference sequence). Germline trimming cut 7 bases from V and 5 bases from J; bases unmatched to any gene: 9. CDR3 sequence reads: CASTTGGVGTGELFF. The CDR3 DNA follows: TGTGCCAGTACCACAGGGGGAGTGGGGACCGGGGAGCTGTTTTTT. Combining the CDR3 with reference TRBV19 and TRBJ2-2 gives the whole variable domain DGGITQSPKYLFRKEGQNVTLSCEQNLNHDAMYWYRQDPGQGLRLIYYSQIVNDFQKGDIAEGYSVSREKKESFPLTVTSAQKNPTAFYLCASTTGGVGTGELFFGEGSRLTVL.

This chain connects TRBV6-5 to TRBJ1-5; 10 nucleotides line up with TRBD1. V was clipped by 3 bases and J by 6 bases; unmatched bases: 2. The germline CDR1 and CDR2 sequences are MNHEY and SVGAGI. The CDR3 has 14 residues. The CDR3 loop is CASSYRTGGQPQHF. In nucleotides, the CDR3 is TGTGCCAGCAGTTATAGGACAGGGGGTCAGCCCCAGCATTTT.

The rearrangement links TRBV4-1 to TRBJ1-1; 9 bases are shared with TRBD1. This CDR3 comprises 16 residues. V dropped 4 bases and J dropped 7; count of bases not matched to a gene: 13. From germline, CDR1 is MGHRA and CDR2 YSYEKL. The CDR3 spells CASSPNWGDRVNEAFF. The CDR3 nucleotides read TGCGCCAGCAGCCCGAATTGGGGGGACAGGGTAAATGAAGCTTTCTTT.

This chain links TRBV6-5 with TRBJ2-7; D is ambiguous. V gave up 2 bases and J gave up 2 bases, with 10 bases separating them. CDR3 length equals 14 residues. Per the germline V gene, CDR1 is MNHEY and CDR2 is SVGAGI. The CDR3 protein is CASSYDPRTYEQYF. CDR3 bases: TGTGCCAGCAGTTACGACCCGCGGACCTACGAGCAGTACTTC.

The rearrangement joins TRBV30 to TRBJ1-6; D ambiguous. The CDR3 consists of 13 residues. V was cut by 2 bases and J by 6 bases, with 8 bases left in between. Germline V CDR1 and CDR2: GTSNPN, SVGIG (reference sequence). This chain's CDR3 is CAWSRWANSPLHF. The CDR3 coding sequence is TGTGCCTGGAGTAGATGGGCTAATTCACCCCTCCACTTT.

This clone is categorized as medium-sized. This sample includes further DNA sequences coding for the same CDR3. This sequence joins TRBV11-3 and TRBJ2-3, with TRBD1 matching 7 bases. V lost 5 bases to trimming and J lost 2 bases; unmatched junction nucleotides: 4. Germline V CDR1 and CDR2: SGHNT, YENEEA. The CDR3 consists of 14 residues. CDR3 loop: CASSPGQNTDTQYF. CDR3 bases: TGTGCCAGCAGCCCGGGACAGAACACAGATACGCAGTATTTT. Variable domain in full (rest from reference TRBV11-3 and TRBJ2-3): EAGVVQSPRYKIIEKKQPVAFWCNPISGHNTLYWYLQNLGQGPELLIRYENEEAVDDSQLPKDRFSAERLKGVDSTLKIQPAELGDSAVYLCASSPGQNTDTQYFGPGTRLTVL.

The rearrangement uses TRBV5-1 and TRBJ1-4, with 7 nucleotides matching TRBD1. J lost 5 bases, V lost 4 bases, and 8 bases had no gene match. This CDR3 comprises 15 residues. Per the germline V gene, CDR1 is SGHRS and CDR2 is YFSETQ. The CDR3 loop reads CASSISGGGNEKLFF. The CDR3 coding sequence is TGCGCCAGCAGCATTTCAGGGGGTGGAAATGAAAAACTGTTTTTT.

V usage is TRBV6-5 and J usage is TRBJ2-1; 7 bases align to TRBD1. After removal of 6 bases from V and 6 bases from J, the junction contained 5 bases not matched to a gene. The germline V gene has CDR1 MNHEY and CDR2 SVGAGI. This CDR3 is 13 amino acids long. CDR3 region: CASRGDSGNEQFF. The CDR3 DNA sequence: TGTGCCAGCAGAGGGGACAGCGGCAATGAGCAGTTCTTC.

This clone was counted a few times. The chain joins TRBV29-1 to TRBJ2-7; 7 bases map to TRBD2. Unmatched junction bases numbered 7, after V lost 5 bases and J lost 3 bases. The CDR3 is 13 residues long. CDR1 and CDR2 from the germline V gene are SQVTM and ANQGSEA. CDR3 coding DNA: TGCAGCGTTCTTGGGGGGGGTAACTACGAGCAGTACTTC. Translation gives CSVLGGGNYEQYF.

This chain joins TRBV6-5 and TRBJ2-7; D possibly corresponds to TRBD1 (5 bases). V lost 7 bases and J 4 bases, leaving 14 bases between the germline ends. Germline V gives CDR1 MNHEY, CDR2 SVGAGI. CDR3 length: 13 amino acids. The CDR3, as DNA: TGTGCCAGCACCGTGACAGCCCTTTACGAGCAGTACTTC. Amino acid sequence: CASTVTALYEQYF.

V gene TRBV4-1 combines with J gene TRBJ2-2, with 7 bases fitting TRBD2. CDR1 is MGHRA, CDR2 YSYEKL, per germline. The CDR3 extends over 16 amino acids. The V gene end was trimmed by 4 bases and the J gene end by 0 bases; junction bases not matched to a gene: 5. The CDR3 coding sequence is TGCGCCAGCAGCCCCCAGGGACTAACGAACACCGGGGAGCTGTTTTTT. Its translation is CASSPQGLTNTGELFF.

This sequence joins TRBV9 and TRBJ2-3; TRBD2 is a possible D gene (6 bases). Per the germline V gene, CDR1 is SGDLS and CDR2 is YYNGEE. V lost 0 bases to trimming and J lost 5 bases, with 16 bases between them. The CDR3 spans 16 residues. The CDR3 DNA is TGTGCCAGCAGCGTAGAAGGCGGGGAAGGGCAAGATACGCAGTATTTT. It encodes CASSVEGGEGQDTQYF.

The V gene is TRBV30, the J gene TRBJ1-3, with 8 bases matching TRBD1. Germline loops: CDR1 GTSNPN, CDR2 SVGIG (reference sequence). This CDR3 has 13 amino acids. V dropped 8 bases and J dropped 4; count of bases not matched to a gene: 7. CDR3 nucleotides: TGTGCCGGGGCCGGGGACAGGGGAAACACCATATATTTT. Amino acid sequence: CAGAGDRGNTIYF.

This rearrangement joins TRBV18 to TRBJ2-5; 7 bases are a match to TRBD2. Germline CDR1 and CDR2: KGHSH and LQKENI. The junction had 1 base not matched to a gene; V was cut back by 1 base and J by 2 bases. The length of the CDR3 is 14 residues. The CDR3 protein is CASSPREGQETQYF. Written as DNA, the CDR3 is TGTGCCAGCTCACCACGGGAGGGGCAAGAGACCCAGTACTTC.

The table lists this clone with many counts. The chain recombines TRBV6-1 with TRBJ1-4, with D hard to call. V was clipped by 0 bases and J by 7 bases, with 12 bases between them. The CDR3 length is 15 residues. Germline V gene lookup returns CDR1 MNHNS and CDR2 SASEGT. The CDR3 protein is CASSEAAGRSEKLFF. The CDR3 bases are TGTGCCAGCAGTGAAGCGGCAGGTCGCAGTGAAAAACTGTTTTTT.